The clone carrying this T cell receptor (beta chain) was picked up one time. An end of the junction does not agree with germline; a read error may underlie this. The data were taken from a study of blood T cell repertoires in COVID-19. For the study at large: Acute and convalescent COVID-19 specimens originated in the United States, Italy and Spain. Sources were T cells, B-cell-depleted T cells, or PBMCs; the material itself was cDNA or gDNA.

Per the original methods: From reference gene primer amplification, estimates of nucleated cell counts were derived. Method: immunoSEQ multiplex PCR; TCRdb's copy keeps in-frame clones and lacks some. V and J calls and clone size come straight from that table; D and trimming were deduced from the DNA. Of about 160,000 clones in the sample, approximately 90% were seen once. The CDR3 consists of 17 residues. The V gene's germline CDR1 is LGHNA and CDR2 YSLEER. Input material: peripheral blood. This TCR was sampled from a man aged 18 to 30 with COVID-19, enrolled during active disease. V is TRBV4-3 and J is TRBJ2-2; 10 bases map to TRBD2. In DNA, the CDR3 is TGCGCCAGCAGCGAAGAGGGACTAGCGAGTAACACCGGGGAGCTGTTTTTT. It translates to CASSEEGLASNTGELFF.